The rows below give T cell receptor beta chains drawn from one sample of a study of shared clonotypes between healthy human individuals. Using immunoSEQ multiplex PCR, the repertoire was profiled, and TCRdb retains in-frame clones only, with some absent. Counted here are about 2.1 million clones, 80% to 95% occurring once; the ten biggest clones make up about 1.7%. Sample: naive CD8+ T cells from PBMCs. The receptor set was obtained from a man between 18 and 35 years old in good health. Some clones in this sample may be carry-over from other donors' samples. Both conserved end residues are part of each CDR3. Fields, in order: J gene, D gene, clone size, V gene, CDR3 protein, CDR3 DNA. A D gene is named only where the DNA matches it firmly. For some rows the clone size is stated as once, few or many, or as a class when expanded; others skip it.

TRBJ2-1 | TRBD2 | . | TRBV28 | CASRTGLAGSAYNEQFF | TGTGCCAGCAGGACGGGACTAGCGGGCTCTGCCTACAATGAGCAGTTCTTC
TRBJ1-4 | . | few | TRBV7-7 | CASSPGTTEKLFF | TGTGCCAGCAGCCCAGGGACGACAGAAAAACTGTTTTTT
TRBJ1-1 | . | . | TRBV5-1 | CASSLGQGYTEAFF | TGCGCCAGCAGCTTGGGGCAGGGGTATACTGAAGCTTTCTTT
TRBJ1-1 | TRBD1 | . | TRBV19 | CASSSRDRGTEAFF | TGTGCCAGTAGTTCCCGGGACAGGGGCACTGAAGCTTTCTTT
TRBJ2-7 | . | . | TRBV9 | CASSEGTDPYEQYF | TGTGCCAGCAGCGAGGGGACTGACCCCTACGAGCAGTACTTC
TRBJ2-7 | TRBD2 | . | TRBV7-9 | CASSTLAGGPSYEQYF | TGTGCCAGCAGCACGTTAGCGGGAGGCCCTTCCTACGAGCAGTACTTC
TRBJ2-2 | TRBD2 | . | TRBV6-5 | CASSYVAREIPGELFF | TGTGCCAGCAGTTACGTCGCGCGGGAGATACCCGGGGAGCTGTTTTTT
TRBJ2-1 | TRBD2 | . | TRBV6-1 | CASRPGLAPLNEQFF | TGTGCCAGCAGGCCGGGACTAGCGCCCCTAAATGAGCAGTTCTTC
TRBJ1-5 | . | . | TRBV25-1 | CASSGGSNQPQHF | TGTGCCAGCAGTGGAGGTAGCAATCAGCCCCAGCATTTT
TRBJ2-7 | TRBD2 | . | TRBV5-1 | CASSWREGYEQYF | TGCGCCAGCAGCTGGCGGGAGGGCTACGAGCAGTACTTC
TRBJ2-7 | . | . | TRBV6-1 | CASSEVEGWSYEQYF | TGTGCCAGCAGTGAAGTTGAGGGTTGGTCCTACGAGCAGTACTTC
TRBJ2-1 | TRBD2 | once | TRBV12-5 | CASGLVAGGPYNEQFF | TGTGCTAGTGGTTTAGTAGCGGGAGGGCCTTACAATGAGCAGTTCTTC
TRBJ2-2 | . | . | TRBV25-1 | CASSGLTGELFF | TGTGCCAGCAGTGGTTTGACCGGGGAGCTGTTTTTT
TRBJ2-7 | TRBD1 | . | TRBV2 | CASSGTGSVEQYF | TGTGCCAGCTCCGGGACAGGGTCCGTAGAGCAGTACTTC
TRBJ1-1 | . | . | TRBV28 | CASSLVPGGPEAFF | TGTGCCAGCAGTTTAGTCCCCGGTGGGCCTGAAGCTTTCTTT
TRBJ2-1 | TRBD2 | . | TRBV7-9 | CASSTSGTSQIEQFF | TGTGCCAGCAGCACATCCGGGACTAGTCAGATTGAGCAGTTCTTC